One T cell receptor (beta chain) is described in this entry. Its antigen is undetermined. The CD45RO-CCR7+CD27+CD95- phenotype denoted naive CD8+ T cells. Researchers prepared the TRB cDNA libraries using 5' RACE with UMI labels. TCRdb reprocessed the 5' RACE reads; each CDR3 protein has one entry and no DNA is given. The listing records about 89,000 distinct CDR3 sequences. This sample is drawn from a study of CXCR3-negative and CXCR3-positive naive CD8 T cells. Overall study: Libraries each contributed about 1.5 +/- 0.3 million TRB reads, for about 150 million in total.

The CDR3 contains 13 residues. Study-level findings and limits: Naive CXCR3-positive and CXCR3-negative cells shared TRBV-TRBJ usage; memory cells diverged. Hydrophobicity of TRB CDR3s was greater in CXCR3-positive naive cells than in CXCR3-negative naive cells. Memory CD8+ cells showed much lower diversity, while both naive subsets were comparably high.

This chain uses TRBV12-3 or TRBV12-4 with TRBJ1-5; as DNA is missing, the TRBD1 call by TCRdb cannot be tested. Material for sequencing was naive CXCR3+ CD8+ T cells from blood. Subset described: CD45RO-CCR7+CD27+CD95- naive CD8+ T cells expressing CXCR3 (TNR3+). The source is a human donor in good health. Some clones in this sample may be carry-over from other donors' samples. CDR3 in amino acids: CASNGGYRGPQHF.